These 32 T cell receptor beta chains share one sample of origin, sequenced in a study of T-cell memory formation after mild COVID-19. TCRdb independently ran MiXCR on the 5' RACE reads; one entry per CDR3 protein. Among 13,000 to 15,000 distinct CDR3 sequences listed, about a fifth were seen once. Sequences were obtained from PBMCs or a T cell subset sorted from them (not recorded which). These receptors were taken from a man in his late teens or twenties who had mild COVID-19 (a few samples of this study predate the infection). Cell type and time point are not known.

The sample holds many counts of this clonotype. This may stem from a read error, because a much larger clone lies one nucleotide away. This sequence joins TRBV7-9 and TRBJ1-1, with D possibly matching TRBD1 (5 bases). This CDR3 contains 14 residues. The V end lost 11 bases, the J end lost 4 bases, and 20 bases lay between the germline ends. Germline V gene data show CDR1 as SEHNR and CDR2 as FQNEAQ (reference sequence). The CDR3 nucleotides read TGTGCCGGCACCCGGGACGGGACCTTCACTGAAGCTTTCTTT. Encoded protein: CAGTRDGTFTEAFF.

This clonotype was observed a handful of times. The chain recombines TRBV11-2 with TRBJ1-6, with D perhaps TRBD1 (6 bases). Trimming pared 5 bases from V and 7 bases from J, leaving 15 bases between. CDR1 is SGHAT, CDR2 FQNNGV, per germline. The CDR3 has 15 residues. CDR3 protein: CASSPVAGVNSPLHF. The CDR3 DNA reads TGTGCCAGCAGCCCCGTGGCAGGGGTAAATTCACCCCTCCACTTT. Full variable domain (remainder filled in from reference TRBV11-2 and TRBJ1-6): EAGVAQSPRYKIIEKRQSVAFWCNPISGHATLYWYQQILGQGPKLLIQFQNNGVVDDSQLPKDRFSAERLKGVDSTLKIQPAKLEDSAVYLCASSPVAGVNSPLHFGNGTRLTVT.

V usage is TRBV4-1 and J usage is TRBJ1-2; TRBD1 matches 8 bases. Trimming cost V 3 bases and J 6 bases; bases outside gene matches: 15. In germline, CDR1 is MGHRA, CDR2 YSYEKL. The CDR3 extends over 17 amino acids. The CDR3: CASSQYNRGNAPDGYTF. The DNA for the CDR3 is TGCGCCAGCAGCCAGTACAACAGGGGGAACGCTCCGGATGGCTACACCTTC.

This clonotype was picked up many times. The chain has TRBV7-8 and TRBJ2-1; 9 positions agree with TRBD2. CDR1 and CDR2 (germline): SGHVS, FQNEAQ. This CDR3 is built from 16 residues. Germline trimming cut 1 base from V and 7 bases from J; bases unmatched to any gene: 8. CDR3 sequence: CASSLVVAGAWNEQFF. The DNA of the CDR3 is TGTGCCAGCAGCTTAGTCGTAGCGGGGGCATGGAATGAGCAGTTCTTC. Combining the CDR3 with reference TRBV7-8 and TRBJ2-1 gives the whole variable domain GAGVSQSPRYKVAKRGQDVALRCDPISGHVSLFWYQQALGQGPEFLTYFQNEAQLDKSGLPSDRFFAERPEGSVSTLKIQRTQQEDSAVYLCASSLVVAGAWNEQFFGPGTRLTVL.

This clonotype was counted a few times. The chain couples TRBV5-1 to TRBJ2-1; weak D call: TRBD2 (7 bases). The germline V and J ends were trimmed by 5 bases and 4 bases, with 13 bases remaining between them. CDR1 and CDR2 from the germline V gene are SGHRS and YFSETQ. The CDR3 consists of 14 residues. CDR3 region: CASSRGGPYNEQFF. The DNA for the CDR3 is TGCGCCAGCAGTAGGGGGGGGCCTTACAATGAGCAGTTCTTC.

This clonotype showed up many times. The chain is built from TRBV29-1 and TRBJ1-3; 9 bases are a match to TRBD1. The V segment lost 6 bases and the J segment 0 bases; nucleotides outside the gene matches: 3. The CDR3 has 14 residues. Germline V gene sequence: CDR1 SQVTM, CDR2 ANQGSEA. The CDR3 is CSVGTGNSGNTIYF. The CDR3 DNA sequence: TGCAGCGTCGGGACAGGGAACTCTGGAAACACCATATATTTT. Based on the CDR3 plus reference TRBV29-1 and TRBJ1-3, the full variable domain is SAVISQKPSRDICQRGTSLTIQCQVDSQVTMMFWYRQQPGQSLTLIATANQGSEATYESGFVIDKFPISRPNLTFSTLTVSNMSPEDSSIYLCSVGTGNSGNTIYFGEGSWLTVV.

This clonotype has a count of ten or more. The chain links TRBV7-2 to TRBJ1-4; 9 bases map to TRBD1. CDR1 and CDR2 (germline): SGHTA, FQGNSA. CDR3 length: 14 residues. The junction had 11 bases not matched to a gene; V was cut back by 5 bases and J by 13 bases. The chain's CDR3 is CASSPVTGGGRLFF. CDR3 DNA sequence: TGTGCCAGCAGCCCCGTTACAGGGGGCGGAAGACTGTTTTTT.

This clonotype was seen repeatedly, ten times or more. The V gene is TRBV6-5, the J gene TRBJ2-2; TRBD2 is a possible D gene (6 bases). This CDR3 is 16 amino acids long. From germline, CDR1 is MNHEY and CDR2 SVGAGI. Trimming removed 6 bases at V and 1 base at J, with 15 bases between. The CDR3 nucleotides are TGTGCCAGCAGCCCCCGAATGGGGGGGAACACCGGGGAGCTGTTTTTT. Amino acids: CASSPRMGGNTGELFF.

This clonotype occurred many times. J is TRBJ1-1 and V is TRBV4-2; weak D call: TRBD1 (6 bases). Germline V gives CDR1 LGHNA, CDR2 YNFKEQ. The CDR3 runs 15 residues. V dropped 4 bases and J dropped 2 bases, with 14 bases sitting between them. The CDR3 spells CASSRKEGVNTEAFF. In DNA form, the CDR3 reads TGTGCCAGCAGCCGTAAGGAGGGGGTCAACACTGAAGCTTTCTTT.

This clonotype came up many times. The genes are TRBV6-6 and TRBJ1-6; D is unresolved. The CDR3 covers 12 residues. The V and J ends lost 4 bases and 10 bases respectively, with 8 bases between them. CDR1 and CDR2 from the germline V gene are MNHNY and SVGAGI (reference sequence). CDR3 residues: CASSFRVSPLHF. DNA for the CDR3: TGTGCCAGCAGTTTCCGGGTGTCACCCCTCCACTTT.

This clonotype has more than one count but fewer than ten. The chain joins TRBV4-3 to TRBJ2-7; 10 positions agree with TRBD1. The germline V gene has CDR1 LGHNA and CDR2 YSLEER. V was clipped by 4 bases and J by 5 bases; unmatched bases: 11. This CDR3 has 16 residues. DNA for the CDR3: TGCGCCAGCAGCCCCCGCCCGGGACAGGGGACTCACGAGCAGTACTTC. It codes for CASSPRPGQGTHEQYF.

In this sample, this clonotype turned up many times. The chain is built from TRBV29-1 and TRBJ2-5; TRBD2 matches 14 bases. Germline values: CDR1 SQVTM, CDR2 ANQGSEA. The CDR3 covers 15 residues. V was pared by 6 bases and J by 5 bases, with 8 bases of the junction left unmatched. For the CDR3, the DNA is TGCAGCGTCACCGCGGGACTAGCGGGGGAGGAGACCCAGTACTTC. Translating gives CSVTAGLAGEETQYF.

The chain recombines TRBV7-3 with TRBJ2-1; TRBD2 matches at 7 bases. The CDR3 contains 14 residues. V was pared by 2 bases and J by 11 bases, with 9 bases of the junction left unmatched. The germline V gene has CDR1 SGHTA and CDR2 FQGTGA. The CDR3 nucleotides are TGTGCCAGCAGCTTAGAAGGGGCAGCGGGGCAGCAGTTCTTC. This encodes CASSLEGAAGQQFF.

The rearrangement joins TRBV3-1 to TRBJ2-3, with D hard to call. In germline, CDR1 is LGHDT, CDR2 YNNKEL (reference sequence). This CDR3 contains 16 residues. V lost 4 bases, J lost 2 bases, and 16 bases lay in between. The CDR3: CASSPRWTEFTDTQYF. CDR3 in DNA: TGTGCCAGCAGCCCCCGATGGACCGAGTTCACAGATACGCAGTATTTT.

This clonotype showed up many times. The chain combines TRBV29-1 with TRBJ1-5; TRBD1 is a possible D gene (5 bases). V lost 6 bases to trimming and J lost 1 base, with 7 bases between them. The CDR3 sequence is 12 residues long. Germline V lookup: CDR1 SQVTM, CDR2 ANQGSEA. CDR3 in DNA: TGCAGCGTGGGGGACAGCAATCAGCCCCAGCATTTT. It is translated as CSVGDSNQPQHF.

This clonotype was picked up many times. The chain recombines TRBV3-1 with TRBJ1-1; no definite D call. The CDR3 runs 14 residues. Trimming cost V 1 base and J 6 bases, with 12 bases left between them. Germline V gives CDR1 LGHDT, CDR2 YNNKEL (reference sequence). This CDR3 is CASSQVPGFPEAFF. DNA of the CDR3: TGTGCCAGCAGCCAAGTCCCCGGATTCCCTGAAGCTTTCTTT.

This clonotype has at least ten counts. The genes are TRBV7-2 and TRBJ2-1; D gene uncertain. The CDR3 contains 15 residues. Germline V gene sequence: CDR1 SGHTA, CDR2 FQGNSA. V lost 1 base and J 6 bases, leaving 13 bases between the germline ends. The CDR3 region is CASSLGPPRSNEQFF. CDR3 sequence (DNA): TGTGCCAGCAGCTTAGGTCCCCCCAGATCCAATGAGCAGTTCTTC. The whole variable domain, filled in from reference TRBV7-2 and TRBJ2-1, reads GAGVSQSPSNKVTEKGKDVELRCDPISGHTALYWYRQSLGQGLEFLIYFQGNSAPDKSGLPSDRFSAERTGGSVSTLTIQRTQQEDSAVYLCASSLGPPRSNEQFFGPGTRLTVL.

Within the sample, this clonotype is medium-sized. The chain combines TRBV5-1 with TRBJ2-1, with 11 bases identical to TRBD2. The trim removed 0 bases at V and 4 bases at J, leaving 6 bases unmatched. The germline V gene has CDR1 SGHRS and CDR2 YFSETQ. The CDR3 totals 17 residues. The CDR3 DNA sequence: TGCGCCAGCAGCTTGGCCCCCCTAGCGGGGGGTTACAATGAGCAGTTCTTC. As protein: CASSLAPLAGGYNEQFF.

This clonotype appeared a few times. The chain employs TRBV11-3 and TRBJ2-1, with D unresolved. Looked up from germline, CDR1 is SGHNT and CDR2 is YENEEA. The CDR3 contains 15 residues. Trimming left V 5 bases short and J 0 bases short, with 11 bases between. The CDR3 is CASSPVSGSYNEQFF. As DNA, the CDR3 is TGTGCCAGCAGCCCCGTCTCGGGCTCCTACAATGAGCAGTTCTTC.

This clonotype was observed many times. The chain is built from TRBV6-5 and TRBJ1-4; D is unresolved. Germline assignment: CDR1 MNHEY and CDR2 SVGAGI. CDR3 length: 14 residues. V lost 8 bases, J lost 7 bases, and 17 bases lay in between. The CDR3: CASGLGLEFEKLFF. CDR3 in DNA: TGTGCCAGCGGGTTGGGGTTAGAGTTTGAAAAACTGTTTTTT.

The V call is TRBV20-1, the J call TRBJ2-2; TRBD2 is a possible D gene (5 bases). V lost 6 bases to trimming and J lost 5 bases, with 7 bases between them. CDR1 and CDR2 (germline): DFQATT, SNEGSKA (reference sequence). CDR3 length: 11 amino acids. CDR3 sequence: CSAPGTGELFF. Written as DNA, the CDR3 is TGCAGTGCACCGGGAACCGGGGAGCTGTTTTTT.

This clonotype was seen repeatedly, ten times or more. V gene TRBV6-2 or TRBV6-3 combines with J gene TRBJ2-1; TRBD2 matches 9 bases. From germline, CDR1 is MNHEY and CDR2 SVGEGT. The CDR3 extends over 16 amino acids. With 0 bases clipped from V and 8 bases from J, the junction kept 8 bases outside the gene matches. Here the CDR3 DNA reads TGTGCCAGCAGTTACTCGAGGTTTTCTAGCGGGGATGAGCAGTTCTTC. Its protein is CASSYSRFSSGDEQFF.

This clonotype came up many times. CDR3 coding DNA: TGTGCCAGCAGCTACGGGACAAGGAATCAGCCCCAGCATTTT. Protein product: CASSYGTRNQPQHF. The chain carries TRBV7-9 and TRBJ1-5; TRBD1 might be the D (6 bases). V was cut by 4 bases and J by 4 bases, with 11 bases left in between. The CDR3 runs 14 residues. Per germline, CDR1 SEHNR and CDR2 FQNEAQ (reference sequence). Together with reference TRBV7-9 and TRBJ1-5, the CDR3 gives the full variable domain: DTGVSQNPRHKITKRGQNVTFRCDPISEHNRLYWYRQTLGQGPEFLTYFQNEAQLEKSRLLSDRFSAERPKGSFSTLEIQRTEQGDSAMYLCASSYGTRNQPQHFGDGTRLSIL.

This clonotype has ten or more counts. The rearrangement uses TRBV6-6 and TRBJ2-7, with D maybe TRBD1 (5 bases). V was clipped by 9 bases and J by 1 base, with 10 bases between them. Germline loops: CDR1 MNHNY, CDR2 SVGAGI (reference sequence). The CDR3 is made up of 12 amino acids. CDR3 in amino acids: CASQGPSYEQYF. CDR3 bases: TGTGCCAGTCAGGGCCCTTCCTACGAGCAGTACTTC.

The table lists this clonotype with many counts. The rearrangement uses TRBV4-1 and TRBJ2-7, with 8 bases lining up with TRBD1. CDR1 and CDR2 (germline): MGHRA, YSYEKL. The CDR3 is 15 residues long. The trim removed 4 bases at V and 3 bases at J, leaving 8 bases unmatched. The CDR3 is CASSRALQGDYEQYF. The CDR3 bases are TGCGCCAGCAGCCGGGCTTTACAGGGGGACTACGAGCAGTACTTC.

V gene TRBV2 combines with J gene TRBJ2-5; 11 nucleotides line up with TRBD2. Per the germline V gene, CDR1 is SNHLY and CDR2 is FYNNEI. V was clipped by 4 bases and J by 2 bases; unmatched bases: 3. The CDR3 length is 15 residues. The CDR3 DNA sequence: TGTGCCAGCAGTGGGGCTAGCGGGGGGCAAGAGACCCAGTACTTC. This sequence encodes CASSGASGGQETQYF.

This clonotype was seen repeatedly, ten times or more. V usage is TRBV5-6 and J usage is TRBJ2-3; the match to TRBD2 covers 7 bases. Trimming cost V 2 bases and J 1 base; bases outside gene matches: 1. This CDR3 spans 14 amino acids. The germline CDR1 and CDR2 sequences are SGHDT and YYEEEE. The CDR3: CASSFGGGTDTQYF. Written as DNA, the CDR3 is TGTGCCAGCAGCTTTGGGGGGGGCACAGATACGCAGTATTTT. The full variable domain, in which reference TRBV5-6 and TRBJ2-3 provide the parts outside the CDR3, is DAGVTQSPTHLIKTRGQQVTLRCSPKSGHDTVSWYQQALGQGPQFIFQYYEEEERQRGNFPDRFSGHQFPNYSSELNVNALLLGDSALYLCASSFGGGTDTQYFGPGTRLTVL.

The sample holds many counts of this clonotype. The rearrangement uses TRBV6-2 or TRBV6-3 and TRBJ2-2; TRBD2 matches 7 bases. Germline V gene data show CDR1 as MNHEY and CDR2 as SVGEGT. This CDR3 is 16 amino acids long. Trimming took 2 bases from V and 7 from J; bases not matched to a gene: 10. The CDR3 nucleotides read TGTGCCAGCAGTTACAGCCCCGGGACTAAATTCGGGGAGCTGTTTTTT. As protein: CASSYSPGTKFGELFF.

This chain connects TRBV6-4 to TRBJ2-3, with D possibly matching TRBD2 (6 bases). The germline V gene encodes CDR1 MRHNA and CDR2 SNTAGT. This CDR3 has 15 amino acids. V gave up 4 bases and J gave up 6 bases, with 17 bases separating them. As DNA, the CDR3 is TGTGCCAGCAGTGCCTGGGGAGGAGCGATGGATACGCAGTATTTT. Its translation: CASSAWGGAMDTQYF.

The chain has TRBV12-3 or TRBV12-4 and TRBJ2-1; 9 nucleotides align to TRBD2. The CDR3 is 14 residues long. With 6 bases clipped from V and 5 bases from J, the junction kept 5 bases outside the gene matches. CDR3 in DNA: TGTGCCAGCAGCAATAGCGGGGGTCACAATGAGCAGTTCTTC. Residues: CASSNSGGHNEQFF.

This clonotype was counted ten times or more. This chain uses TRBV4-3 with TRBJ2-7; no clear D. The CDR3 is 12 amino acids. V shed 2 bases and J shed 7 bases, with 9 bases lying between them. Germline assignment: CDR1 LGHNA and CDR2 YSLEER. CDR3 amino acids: CASSQYCREQYV. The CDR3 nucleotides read TGCGCCAGCAGCCAATATTGTAGGGAGCAGTACGTC.

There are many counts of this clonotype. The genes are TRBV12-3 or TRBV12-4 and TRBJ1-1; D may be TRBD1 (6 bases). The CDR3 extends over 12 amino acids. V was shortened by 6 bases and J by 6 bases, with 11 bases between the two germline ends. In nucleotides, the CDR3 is TGTGCCAGCAGCGGGGACATTCCTGAAGCTTTCTTT. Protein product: CASSGDIPEAFF.